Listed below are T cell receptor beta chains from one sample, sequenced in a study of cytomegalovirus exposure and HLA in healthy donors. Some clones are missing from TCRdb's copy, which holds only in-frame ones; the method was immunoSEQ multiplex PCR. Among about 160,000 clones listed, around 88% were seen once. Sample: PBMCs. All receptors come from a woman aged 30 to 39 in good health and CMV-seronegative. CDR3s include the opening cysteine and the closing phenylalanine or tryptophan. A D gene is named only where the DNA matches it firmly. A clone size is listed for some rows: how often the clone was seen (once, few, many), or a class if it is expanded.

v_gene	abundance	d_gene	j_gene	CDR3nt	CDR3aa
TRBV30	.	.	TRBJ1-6	TGTGCCTGGGACCCAGGTGAGGGCTCACCCCTCCACTTT	CAWDPGEGSPLHF
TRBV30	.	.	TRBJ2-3	TGTGCCTGGAATTTTTATTCTAGCACAGATACGCAGTATTTT	CAWNFYSSTDTQYF
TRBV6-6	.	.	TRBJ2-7	TGTGCCAGCACAGACAGCTCCTACGAGCAGTACTTC	CASTDSSYEQYF
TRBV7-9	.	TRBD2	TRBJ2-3	TGTGCCAGCAGCTCCTCACTTAGCGGGGGGGTTAGCACAGATACGCAGTATTTT	CASSSSLSGGVSTDTQYF
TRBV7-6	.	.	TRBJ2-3	TGTGCCAGCAGCTTCGGGTTGGCAGATACGCAGTATTTT	CASSFGLADTQYF
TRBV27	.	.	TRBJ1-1	TGTGCCAGCAGCCGTACCCCGGGACTTAAGAACACTGAAGCTTTCTTT	CASSRTPGLKNTEAFF
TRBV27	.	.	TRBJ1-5	TGTGCCAGCAGTTTAGGTCCGGCGGGCAATCAGCCCCAGCATTTT	CASSLGPAGNQPQHF
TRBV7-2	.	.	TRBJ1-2	TGTGCCAGCAGCTTATACGGGGCTAACTATGGCTACACCTTC	CASSLYGANYGYTF
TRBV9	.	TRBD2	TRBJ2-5	TGTGCCAGCAGCGTCCGGGGGGGCCGAGAGACCCAGTACTTC	CASSVRGGRETQYF
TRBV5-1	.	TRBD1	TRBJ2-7	TGCGCCAGCAGCACGCGGACAGGGGCAGAATACGAGCAGTACTTC	CASSTRTGAEYEQYF
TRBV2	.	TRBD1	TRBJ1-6	TGTGCCAGCATCAGGACAGGGGGTTTTAATTCACCCCTCCACTTT	CASIRTGGFNSPLHF
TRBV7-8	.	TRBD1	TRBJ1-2	TGTGCCAGCAGCCCACCCCGTGCTGGGACAGGGGTCCGCGGTGGCTACACCTTC	CASSPPRAGTGVRGGYTF
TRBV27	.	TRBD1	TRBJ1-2	TGTGCCAGCGGGACAGGAGCTAACTATGGCTACACCTTC	CASGTGANYGYTF
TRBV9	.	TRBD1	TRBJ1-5	TGTGCCAGCAGCGCCCAGGGACAGGGGCATCAGCCCCAGCATTTT	CASSAQGQGHQPQHF
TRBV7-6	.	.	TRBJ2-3	TGTGCCAGCAGCTTCGGGATTAGCACAGATACGCAGTATTTT	CASSFGISTDTQYF
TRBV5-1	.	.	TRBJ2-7	TGCGCCAGCAGCTTGACAGGGAGCTCCTACGAGCAGTACTTC	CASSLTGSSYEQYF
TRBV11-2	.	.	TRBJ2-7	TGTGCCAGCAGCTCACAGTCCCCCGACCACGAGCAGTACTTC	CASSSQSPDHEQYF
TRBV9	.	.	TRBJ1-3	TGTGCCAGCAGCCCCCGACAGAATAAACCCTCTGGAAACACCATATATTTT	CASSPRQNKPSGNTIYF
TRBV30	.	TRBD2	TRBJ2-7	TGTGCCTGGAGTTCCCCCGGGACTAGCTACGAGCAGTACTTC	CAWSSPGTSYEQYF
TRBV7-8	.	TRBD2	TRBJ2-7	TGTGCCAGCAGCTTTGGCGGGAGCTACTACGAGCAGTACTTC	CASSFGGSYYEQYF
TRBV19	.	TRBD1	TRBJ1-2	TGTGCCAGTAGCCCTCCTCCGACAGGGGGCAATGGCTACACCTTC	CASSPPPTGGNGYTF
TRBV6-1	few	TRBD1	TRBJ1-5	TGTGCCAGCAGTGAAGACAGGGGGCTGTGGCAGCCCCAGCATTTT	CASSEDRGLWQPQHF
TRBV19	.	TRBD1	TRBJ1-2	TGTGCCAGTAGATCCGGGACAGGGCCGTATGGCTACACCTTC	CASRSGTGPYGYTF
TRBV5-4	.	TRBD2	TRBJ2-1	TGTGCCAGCAGCTTAGAACGCGGGAGGCCGACCTACAATGAGCAGTTCTTC	CASSLERGRPTYNEQFF
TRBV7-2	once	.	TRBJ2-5	TGTGCCAGCAGTTGGACAGCGGACGGGAAGACCCAGTACTTC	CASSWTADGKTQYF
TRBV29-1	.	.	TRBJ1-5	TGCAGCGTGGGGGGGGGAAATCAGCCCCAGCATTTT	CSVGGGNQPQHF
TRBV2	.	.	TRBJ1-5	TGTGCCAGCAGTGATTTAGGTCGGGGCAATCAGCCCCAGCATTTT	CASSDLGRGNQPQHF
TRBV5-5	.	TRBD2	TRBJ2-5	TGTGCCAGCAGCAGACTAGCGGGGAGGCAAGAGACCCAGTACTTC	CASSRLAGRQETQYF
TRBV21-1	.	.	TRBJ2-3	TGTGCCAGGTTGGTCGGACACCACGAAGGTCGCACAGATACGCAGTATTTT	CARLVGHHEGRTDTQYF
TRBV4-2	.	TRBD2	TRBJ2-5	TGTGCCAGCAGCGATGTTGGTAGCGGGAAGGTGGGGGAGACCCAGTACTTC	CASSDVGSGKVGETQYF
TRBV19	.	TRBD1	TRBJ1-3	TGTGCCAGTAGTGAGTCGACAGGGATTTCTGGAAACACCATATATTTT	CASSESTGISGNTIYF
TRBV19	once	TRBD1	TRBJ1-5	TGTGCCACCGTGGACAGGGAACTCGGTCAGCCCCAGCATTTT	CATVDRELGQPQHF
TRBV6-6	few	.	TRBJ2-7	TGTGCCAGCAGTCGGGACTTAGTTGAGCAGTACTTC	CASSRDLVEQYF
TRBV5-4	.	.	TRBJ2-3	TGTGCCAGCAGCTTGGCTCAGGGCTGGATCACAGATACGCAGTATTTT	CASSLAQGWITDTQYF
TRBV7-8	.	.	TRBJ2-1	TGTGCCAGCAGCTCACGGATTAACAGGGAAGGTGAGCAGTTCTTC	CASSSRINREGEQFF
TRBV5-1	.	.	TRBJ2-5	TGCGCCAGCAGCTTGGGAGAATCCCCAACGGAGACCCAGTACTTC	CASSLGESPTETQYF
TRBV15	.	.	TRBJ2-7	TGTGCCACCAGCAGAGAGGAGATTAAGAACGAGCAGTACTTC	CATSREEIKNEQYF
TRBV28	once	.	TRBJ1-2	TGTGCCACCCACGCCGGTACCTATGGCTACACCTTC	CATHAGTYGYTF
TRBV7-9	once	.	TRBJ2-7	TGTGCCAGCAGCCCACTAGCTACTGGGTCCTACGAGCAGTACTTC	CASSPLATGSYEQYF
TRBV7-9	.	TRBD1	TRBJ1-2	TGTGCCAGCAGCTTAGCGGGACAGCCTGTTAACTATGGCTACACCTTC	CASSLAGQPVNYGYTF
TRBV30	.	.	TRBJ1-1	TGTGCCTGGAGAGGGGTGGACGGCCGGGCTTTCTTT	CAWRGVDGRAFF
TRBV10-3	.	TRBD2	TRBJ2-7	TGTGCCACCGGGAGGGAGGCGGGATCGAGCGAGCAGTACTTC	CATGREAGSSEQYF
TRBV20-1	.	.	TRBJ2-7	TGCAGTGCACAAACAGGGTACGAGCAGTACTTC	CSAQTGYEQYF
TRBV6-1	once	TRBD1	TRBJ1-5	TGTGCCAGCAGTGAACTCTACAAGACAGGGCGCGTCCATAGCAATCAGCCCCAGCATTTT	CASSELYKTGRVHSNQPQHF
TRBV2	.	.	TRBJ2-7	TGTGCCAGCAGTGAATCTTCGGGACAATATATCTACGAGCAGTACTTC	CASSESSGQYIYEQYF
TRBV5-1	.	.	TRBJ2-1	TGCGCCAGCAGCCCCTTAGCGGTTGACAATGAGCAGTTCTTC	CASSPLAVDNEQFF
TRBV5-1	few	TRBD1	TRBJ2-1	TGCGCCAGCGGAGGACAGGGGGTATACAATGAGCAGTTCTTC	CASGGQGVYNEQFF
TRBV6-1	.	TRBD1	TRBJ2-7	TGTGCCAGCAGTGACCGACCGACCGGGACAGGGCCCGAGCAGTACTTC	CASSDRPTGTGPEQYF
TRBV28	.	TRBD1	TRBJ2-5	TGTGCCAGCAGCCCCGGGACAGTCCAAGAGACCCAGTACTTC	CASSPGTVQETQYF